One T cell receptor (beta chain) is described in this entry. This clone was seen at least ten times. The antigen this receptor binds is unknown. The sample holds no much larger clone one base away, and base qualities are not on file. The entire isolated RNA was reverse transcribed using the High Capacity cDNA Reverse Transcription Kit, and thus expressed TCRB transcripts were sequenced. Naive, central memory and regulatory T cell samples underwent deep immunoSEQ sequencing, averaging about 3.57 million total reads per sample. Sorted cells were lysed in RLT buffer and RNA was extracted with DNase-treated RNeasy Micro or Mini kits, depending on cell number. To prevent cross-contamination, each cell subset was processed individually, whereas patient and healthy donor samples were processed jointly. The immunoSEQ multiplex PCR was used to amplify TCRB sequences from cDNA, generating 87-bp fragments that spanned the CDR3 region. Sequencing of the amplicons was performed on the Illumina HiSeq platform. The published analysis was carried out like this. PCR bias was corrected computationally using synthetic template baselines, and reads within Hamming distance 2 were collapsed, with unmergeable singletons discarded. Reads were aligned to IMGT to assign V, D and J genes, CDR3 length, and insertions or deletions at six rearrangement sites. Within each subset, clonotype counts were normalized to sorted cell number, after which true diversity and Gini coefficients were computed with the tcR R package. The overlap coefficient, calculated on TCRB nucleotide sequences, was used to measure repertoire sharing. Out-of-frame TCRB sequences from naive cells were analyzed to stand in for the pre-selection repertoire. TCRdb retrieved this table from immuneACCESS and kept in-frame rearrangements only. Not all clones are present; in checked studies, unresolved V genes account for under half, and no reason is known for the remainder. D and trimming were read from the DNA, whereas the V and J calls and clone size are those reported in that table. The sample has approximately 150,000 clones on record, 8% to 13% of them singletons. Of the sample, under 1.5% is held by the ten largest clones.

This sample stems from a study of beta chain features in type 1 diabetes (dated by TCRdb to about 2018). Regarding the complete study: Mean age, gender distribution, total cell number and subset yield did not differ between patients and healthy donors. A total of roughly 98,000,000 sorted cells were examined across all samples, and RNA yield correlated strongly with the number of cells per subset. Naive and central memory subsets were obtained from all 30 or so donors, but regulatory and stem cell-like memory subsets were isolated from only 8 patients and roughly eight healthy donors. The study compared TCRB repertoires of sorted circulating CD4+ T cell subsets between recently diagnosed type 1 diabetes patients and matched healthy donors. Here is what the overall study found, with its caveats: HLA sub-analyses involved small numbers of individuals, so any influence of HLA type on TCRB rearrangement remained unresolved. In all four CD4+ subsets, TCRB CDR3 length was moderately but significantly shorter in type 1 diabetes patients. Patients with type 1 diabetes made fewer insertions and deleted more nucleotides at VDJ recombination sites, implying thymic rearrangement abnormalities. Naive, central memory and regulatory TCRB repertoires appeared more similar among patients than among healthy donors. Because cDNA rather than genomic DNA was sequenced, highly expressing activated cells could have been over-represented, although no difference in activation and CD3 levels was found between groups. Shorter templates might be favored by PCR, yet because patient and control samples were amplified and corrected together, any such skew would affect both groups equally.

Spanning cysteine to phenylalanine, the CDR3 consists of 16 amino acids. Only the CDR3 portion is preserved as DNA: 48 bases, with reading frame beginning at the first base. The junction shows trimming of 3 bases on V and 5 bases on J, and the gene matches do not reach 13 bases of it. CDR1 is given as LGHNA and CDR2 as YSLEER, both from the germline V gene. Each donor gave one peripheral blood draw, averaging around 120 mL, which was collected into heparinised tubes. A BD FACSAria II was used to sort naive, central memory, regulatory and stem cell-like memory CD4+ T cells with a panel that included CD45RO, CCR7, CD25, CD127, CD95 and CD27. Purity was above 95% for every sorted population. PBMCs were isolated immediately by Lymphoprep density gradient centrifugation and stained directly without culture. To minimize batch effects, samples were stained and sorted in pairs, one healthy donor with one patient per experiment.

The sample consisted of naive CD4+ T cells from blood. The sample's cell subset or site label, in plain terms: true naive CD4+ T cells. This sequence was found in a man between 18 and 29 years old in good health. This receptor chain uses TRBV4-3 and TRBJ2-7; TRBD2 matches 7 bases in the middle. The DNA sequence is as follows: TGCGCCAGCAGCCAGGCCGGGGGGTCCGTCGTCGACGAGCAGTACTTC. This codes for CASSQAGGSVVDEQYF.